This TCR beta chain was sequenced during a study of T cell responses to AZD1222 COVID-19 vaccine. Sequencing was performed with immunoSEQ multiplex PCR; in TCRdb, only in-frame clones are kept and a portion is missing. The data hold around 91,000 clones, with 90% to 95% observed a single time. The CDR3 sequence is 14 residues long. CDR1 is MNHNY and CDR2 is SVGAGI in the germline V gene (reference sequence). Trimming removed 0 bases from V and 5 bases from J, with 8 bases in between. This TCR derives from an adult who received the AZD1222 COVID-19 vaccine. The sequencing here drew on peripheral blood, taken 28 days after the second AZD1222 dose. The chain links TRBV6-6 to TRBJ1-5; TRBD1 might be the D (6 bases). Here the CDR3 reads CASSYSQGHQPQHF. The CDR3 coding sequence is TGTGCCAGCAGTTACTCGCAGGGGCATCAGCCCCAGCATTTT.